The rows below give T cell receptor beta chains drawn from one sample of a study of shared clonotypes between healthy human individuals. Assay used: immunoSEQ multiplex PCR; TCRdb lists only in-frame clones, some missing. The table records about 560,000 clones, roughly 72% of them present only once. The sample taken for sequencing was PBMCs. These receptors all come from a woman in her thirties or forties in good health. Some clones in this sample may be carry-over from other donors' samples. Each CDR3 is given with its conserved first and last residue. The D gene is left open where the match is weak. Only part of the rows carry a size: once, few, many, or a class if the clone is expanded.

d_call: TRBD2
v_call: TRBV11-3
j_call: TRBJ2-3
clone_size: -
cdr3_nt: TGTGCCAGCAGCGTGACTAGCGGGAGCACAGATACGCAGTATTTT
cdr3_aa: CASSVTSGSTDTQYF

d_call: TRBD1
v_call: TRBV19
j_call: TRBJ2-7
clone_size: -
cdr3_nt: TGTGCCACCGGGACAGGGTTGGACGAGCAGTACTTC
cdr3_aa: CATGTGLDEQYF

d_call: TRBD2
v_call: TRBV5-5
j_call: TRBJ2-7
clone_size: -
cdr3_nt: TGTGCCAGCAGCCGATCGGGGGGTAGGTACGAGCAGTACTTC
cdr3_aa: CASSRSGGRYEQYF

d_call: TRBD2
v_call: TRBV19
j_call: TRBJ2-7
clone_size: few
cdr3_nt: TGTGCCAGTAGTATGACTAGCGGGTCCTCCTACGAGCAGTACTTC
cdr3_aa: CASSMTSGSSYEQYF

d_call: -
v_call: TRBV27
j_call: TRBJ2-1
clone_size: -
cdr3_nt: TGTGCCAGCCGGCCTGGGGGAGCCTACAATGAGCAGTTCTTC
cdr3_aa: CASRPGGAYNEQFF

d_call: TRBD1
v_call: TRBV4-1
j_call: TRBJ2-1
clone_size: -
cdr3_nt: TGCGCCAGCAGCCAGAGGAGGCCGGGACAGGGGGCTGTGGATGAGCAGTTCTTC
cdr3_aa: CASSQRRPGQGAVDEQFF

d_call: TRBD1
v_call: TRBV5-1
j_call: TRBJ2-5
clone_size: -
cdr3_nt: TGCGCCAGCAGCTTACGACAGGGTGAGACCCAGTACTTC
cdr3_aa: CASSLRQGETQYF

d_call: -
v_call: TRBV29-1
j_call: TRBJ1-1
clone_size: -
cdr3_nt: TGCAGAGGGGATCTGAACACTGAAGCTTTCTTT
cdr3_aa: CRGDLNTEAFF

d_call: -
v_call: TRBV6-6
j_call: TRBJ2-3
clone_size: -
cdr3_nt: TGTGCCAGCAGTTACTCACCGGATACGCAGTATTTT
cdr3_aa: CASSYSPDTQYF

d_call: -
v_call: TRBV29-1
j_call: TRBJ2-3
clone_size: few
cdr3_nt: TGCAGCGTTGAAGATCCTAGCACAGATACGCAGTATTTT
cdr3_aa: CSVEDPSTDTQYF

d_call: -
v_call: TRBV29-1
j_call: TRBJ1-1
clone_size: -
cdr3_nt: TGCAGCGCCACGGATACAGGCATTAATCTTGGTTCTGAAGCTTTCTTT
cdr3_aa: CSATDTGINLGSEAFF

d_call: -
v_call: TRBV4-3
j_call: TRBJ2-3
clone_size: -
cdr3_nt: TGCGCCAGCAGCCAAGAAGGGAAACACACAGATACGCAGTATTTT
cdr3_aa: CASSQEGKHTDTQYF

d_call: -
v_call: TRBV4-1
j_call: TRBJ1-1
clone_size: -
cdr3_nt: TGCGCCAGCAGCCATTCGGGGGGCAGGGGCACCCCTGAAGCTTTCTTT
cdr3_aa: CASSHSGGRGTPEAFF

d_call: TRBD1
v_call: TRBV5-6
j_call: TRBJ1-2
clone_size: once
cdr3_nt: TGTGCCAGCAGGCCCGCGGGACAGGGGGAATATGGCTACACCTTC
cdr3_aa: CASRPAGQGEYGYTF

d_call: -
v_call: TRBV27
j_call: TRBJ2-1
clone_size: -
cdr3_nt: TGTGCCAGCAAATCCACCGGGGTGATCTCCTACAATGAGCAGTTCTTC
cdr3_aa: CASKSTGVISYNEQFF

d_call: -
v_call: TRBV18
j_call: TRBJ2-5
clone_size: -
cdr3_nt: TGTGCCAGCTCACAGGTTAGCGGCGGTCAGACCCAGTACTTC
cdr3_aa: CASSQVSGGQTQYF

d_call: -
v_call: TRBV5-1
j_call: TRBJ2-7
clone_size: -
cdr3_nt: TGCGCCAGCAGCTTGGCCACAGCCTCCTACGAGCAGTACTTC
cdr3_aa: CASSLATASYEQYF

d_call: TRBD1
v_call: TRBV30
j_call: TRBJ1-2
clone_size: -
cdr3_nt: TGTGCCTGGAGCGGACAGGCGGTTAACTATGGCTACACCTTC
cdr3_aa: CAWSGQAVNYGYTF

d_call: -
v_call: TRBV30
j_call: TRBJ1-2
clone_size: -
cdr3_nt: TGTGCCTGGAGGACTGGGCAGAGCTCCTACTTC
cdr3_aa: CAWRTGQSSYF

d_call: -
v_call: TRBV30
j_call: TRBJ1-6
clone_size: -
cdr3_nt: TGTGCCTGGAGGAAGGGGTTGGGGACAAGTAATTCACCCCTCCACTTT
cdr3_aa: CAWRKGLGTSNSPLHF

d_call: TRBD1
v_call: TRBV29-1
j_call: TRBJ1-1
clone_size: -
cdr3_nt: TGCAGCGTTACAGAGACAGGGGCTGAAACTGAAGCTTTCTTT
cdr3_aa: CSVTETGAETEAFF

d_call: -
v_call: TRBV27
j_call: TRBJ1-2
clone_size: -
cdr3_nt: TGTGCCAGCAGTCCACTCCCCGGGACATCTGGCTACACCTTC
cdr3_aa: CASSPLPGTSGYTF

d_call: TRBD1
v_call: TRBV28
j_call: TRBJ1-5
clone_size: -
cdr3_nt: TGTGCCAGCAGTTTATTAGGGACAGGGGGCAATCAGCCCCAGCATTTT
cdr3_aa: CASSLLGTGGNQPQHF

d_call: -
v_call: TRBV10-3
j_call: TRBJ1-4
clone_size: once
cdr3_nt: TGTGCCATCAGTCCGGCCGGCCGGTATGAAAAACTGTTTTTT
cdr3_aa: CAISPAGRYEKLFF

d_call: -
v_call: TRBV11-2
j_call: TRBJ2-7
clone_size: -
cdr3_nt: TGTGCCAGCAACTCAGGGACGCTCGACGAGCAGTACTTC
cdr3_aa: CASNSGTLDEQYF

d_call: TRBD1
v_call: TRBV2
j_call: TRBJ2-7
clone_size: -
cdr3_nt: TGTGCCAGCAGTGGGGACAGGGCATGGGAGCAGTACTTC
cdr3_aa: CASSGDRAWEQYF

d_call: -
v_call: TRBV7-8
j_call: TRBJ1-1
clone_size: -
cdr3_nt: TGTGCCAGCAGCCCAGTAGGACAGCCTGAAGCTTTCTTT
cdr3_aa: CASSPVGQPEAFF

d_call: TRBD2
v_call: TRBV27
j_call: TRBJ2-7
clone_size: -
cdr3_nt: TGTGCCAGCAGTCCCCAGGCGGGAGGGCCTGGGGAGCAGTACTTC
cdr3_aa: CASSPQAGGPGEQYF

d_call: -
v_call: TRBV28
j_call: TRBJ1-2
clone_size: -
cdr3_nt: TGTGCCAGCAGTTTAATTATGTCTGGCAGAGGCTACACCTTC
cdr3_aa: CASSLIMSGRGYTF

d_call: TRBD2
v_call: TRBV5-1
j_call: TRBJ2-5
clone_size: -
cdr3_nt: TGCGCCAGCAGCAGCGGCCTAGCGGGAGAGGGCGAGACCCAGTACTTC
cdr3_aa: CASSSGLAGEGETQYF

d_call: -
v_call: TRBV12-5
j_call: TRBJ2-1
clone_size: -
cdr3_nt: TGTGCTAGTGGTTTGAACCGGGACTCCGGGACTTTGGAGCAGTTCTTC
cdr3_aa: CASGLNRDSGTLEQFF

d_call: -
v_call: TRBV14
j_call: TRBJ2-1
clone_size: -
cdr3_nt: TGTGCCAGCAGCCAGGGGCGCAGCTCCTACAATGAGCAGTTCTTC
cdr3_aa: CASSQGRSSYNEQFF

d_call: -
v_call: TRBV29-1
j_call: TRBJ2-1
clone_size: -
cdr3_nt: TGCAGCGTCGCGCGGGGCGATGAGCAGTTCTTC
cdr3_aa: CSVARGDEQFF

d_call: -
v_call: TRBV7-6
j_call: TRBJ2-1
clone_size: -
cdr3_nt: TGTGCCAGCACCAAAGGGGGGGATGAGCAGTTCTTC
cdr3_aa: CASTKGGDEQFF

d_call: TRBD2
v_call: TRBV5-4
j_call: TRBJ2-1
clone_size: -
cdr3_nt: TGTGCCAGCAGCTTGGGACTAGCGGGAGGGCCTCATAATGAGCAGTTCTTC
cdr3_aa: CASSLGLAGGPHNEQFF

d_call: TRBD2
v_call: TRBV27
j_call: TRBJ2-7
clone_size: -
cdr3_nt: TGTGCCAGCAGGACCGGGACTAGCGGGAGTTACGAGCAGTACTTC
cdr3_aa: CASRTGTSGSYEQYF

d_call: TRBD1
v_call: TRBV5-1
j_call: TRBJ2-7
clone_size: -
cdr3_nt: TGCGCCAGCAGCTCACAAACAGGGGGCCACTACGAGCAGTACTTC
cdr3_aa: CASSSQTGGHYEQYF

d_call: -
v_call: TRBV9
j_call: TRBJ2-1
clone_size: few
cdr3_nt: TGTGCCAGCAGCGTTGGAGTAGCCGCACACAATGAGCAGTTCTTC
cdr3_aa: CASSVGVAAHNEQFF

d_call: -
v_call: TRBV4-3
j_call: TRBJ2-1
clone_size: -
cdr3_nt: TGCGCCAGCAGCCAACAACCTCCCAGGGGAGCGAGTACCTACAATGAGCAGTTCTTC
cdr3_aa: CASSQQPPRGASTYNEQFF

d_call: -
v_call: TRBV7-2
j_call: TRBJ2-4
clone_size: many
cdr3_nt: TGTGCCAGCAGCTTACGCCCACTAGAGCACCAGTACTTC
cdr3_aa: CASSLRPLEHQYF